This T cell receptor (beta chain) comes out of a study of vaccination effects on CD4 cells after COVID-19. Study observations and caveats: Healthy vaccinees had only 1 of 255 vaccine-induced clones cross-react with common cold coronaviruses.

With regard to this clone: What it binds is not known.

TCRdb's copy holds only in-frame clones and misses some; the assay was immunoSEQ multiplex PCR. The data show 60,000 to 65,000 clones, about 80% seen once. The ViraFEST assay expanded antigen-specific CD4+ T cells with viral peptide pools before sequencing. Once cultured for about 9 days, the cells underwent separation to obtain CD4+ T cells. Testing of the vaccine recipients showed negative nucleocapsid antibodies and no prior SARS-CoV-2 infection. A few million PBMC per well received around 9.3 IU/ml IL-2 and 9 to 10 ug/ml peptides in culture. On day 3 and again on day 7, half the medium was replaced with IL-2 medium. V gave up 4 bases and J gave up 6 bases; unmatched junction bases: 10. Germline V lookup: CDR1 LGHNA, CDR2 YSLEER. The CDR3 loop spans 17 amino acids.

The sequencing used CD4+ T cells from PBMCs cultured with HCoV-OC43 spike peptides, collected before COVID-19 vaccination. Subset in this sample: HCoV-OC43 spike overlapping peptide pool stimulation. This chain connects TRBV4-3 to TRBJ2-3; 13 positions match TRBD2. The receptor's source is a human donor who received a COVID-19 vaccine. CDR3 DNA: TGCGCCAGCAGCCGACTCGGGACTAGCGGGGAGGTGGATACGCAGTATTTT. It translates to CASSRLGTSGEVDTQYF.